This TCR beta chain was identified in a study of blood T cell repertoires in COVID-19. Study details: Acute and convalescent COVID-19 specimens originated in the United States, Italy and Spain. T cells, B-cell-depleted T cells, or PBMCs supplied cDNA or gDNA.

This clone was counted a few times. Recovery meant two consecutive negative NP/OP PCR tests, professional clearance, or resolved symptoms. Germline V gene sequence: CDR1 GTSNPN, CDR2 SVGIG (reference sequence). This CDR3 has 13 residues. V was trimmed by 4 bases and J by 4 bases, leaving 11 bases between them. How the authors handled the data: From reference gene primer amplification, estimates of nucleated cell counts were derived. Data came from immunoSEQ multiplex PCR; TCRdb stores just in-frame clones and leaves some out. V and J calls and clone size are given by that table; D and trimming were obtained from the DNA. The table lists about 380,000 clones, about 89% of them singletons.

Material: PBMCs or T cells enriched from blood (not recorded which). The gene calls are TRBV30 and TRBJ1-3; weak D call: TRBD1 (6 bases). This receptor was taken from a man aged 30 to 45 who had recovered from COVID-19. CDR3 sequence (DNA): TGTGCCTGGACAGGGGTGGCCGGAAACACCATATATTTT. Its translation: CAWTGVAGNTIYF.